This TCR beta chain was identified during a study of T cell responses to AZD1222 COVID-19 vaccine. Data came from immunoSEQ multiplex PCR; TCRdb stores just in-frame clones and leaves some out. The sample has 150,000 to 200,000 clones, approximately 90% seen once. Germline V gives CDR1 LGHNA, CDR2 YNFKEQ. V dropped 1 base and J dropped 8; count of bases not matched to a gene: 6. The CDR3 runs to 15 residues. V usage is TRBV4-2 and J usage is TRBJ2-1; 9 positions match TRBD1. This TCR was sampled from an adult in good health. Sequencing was performed on peripheral blood, taken on day 0 of AZD1222 vaccination. This CDR3 reads CASSQGTGEWDEQFF. CDR3 sequence (DNA): TGTGCCAGCAGCCAAGGGACAGGGGAATGGGATGAGCAGTTCTTC.